These T cell receptor beta chains were read from a single sample in a study of T cells in Graves' hyperthyroidism and ophthalmopathy. One entry per CDR3 protein, called by TCRdb with MiXCR from the multiplex PCR reads. This repertoire shows a few hundred thousand distinct CDR3 sequences, 20% to 25% found once; its top ten account for around 48%. Sequenced: blood. These receptor sequences come from a woman aged 50 to 60 with Graves' hyperthyroidism. The CDR3 runs from the conserved cysteine through the conserved F or W. The D gene is left open where the match is weak. Size values are once, few and many counts, or a class for expanded clones, and some rows have none.

j_call d_call v_call clone_size cdr3_nt cdr3_aa
TRBJ2-2 - TRBV11-3 many TGTGCCAGCAGAAACAGGGATCCGAACACCGGGGAGCTGTTTTTT CASRNRDPNTGELFF
TRBJ2-1 - TRBV13 - TGTGCCAGCAGCACCGGACTATCCCGTGGCAATGAGCAGTTCTTC CASSTGLSRGNEQFF
TRBJ2-5 - TRBV24-1 - TGTGCCACCAGTGATGCAGGATTGGAGACCCAGTACTTC CATSDAGLETQYF
TRBJ2-2 - TRBV5-1 - TGCGCCAGCAGCTTGGGCAGGGCTACGAACACCGGGGAGCTGTTTTTT CASSLGRATNTGELFF
TRBJ1-6 TRBD1 TRBV29-1 - TGCAGCGTACTGACAGGGACGAATTCACCCCTCCACTTT CSVLTGTNSPLHF
TRBJ2-5 - TRBV3-1 many TGTGCCAGCAGCCCTAGTGCCCACACAGAGACCCAGTACTTC CASSPSAHTETQYF
TRBJ2-7 - TRBV10-3 many TGTGCTACGGGTACAGGACACGAGCAGTACTTC CATGTGHEQYF
TRBJ2-5 TRBD1 TRBV10-3 many TGTGCCATCAAAGGGACAGTTCAAGAGACCCAGTACTTC CAIKGTVQETQYF
TRBJ2-1 TRBD2 TRBV7-2 - TGTGCCAGCAGCCGGCAACTAGCGGGGGGGGACAATGAGCAGTTCTTC CASSRQLAGGDNEQFF
TRBJ2-1 TRBD2 TRBV7-9 few TGTGCCAGCAGCTCGTTGGCGGGACTAGCGGGAGACAATGAGCAGTTCTTC CASSSLAGLAGDNEQFF
TRBJ2-7 TRBD2 TRBV10-3 many TGTGCCATCAGTGACCCCGCTCGGGGGGGCCGTTCCTACGAGCAGTACTTC CAISDPARGGRSYEQYF
TRBJ2-3 TRBD2 TRBV7-3 few TGTGCCAGCATTCTCCTAGCGGGATCTGATACGCAGTATTTT CASILLAGSDTQYF
TRBJ2-4 - TRBV2 many TGTGCCAGCAGTGAAGGCCAGGGGGCCAAAAACATTCAGTACTTC CASSEGQGAKNIQYF